The T cell receptor beta chain described here comes from a study of shared clonotypes between healthy human individuals. TCRdb keeps only in-frame clones here, not all; method: immunoSEQ multiplex PCR. The table lists approximately 740,000 clones, nearly 95% of them singletons. CD8 cells regarded as naive lacked CD45RO, were positively chosen for CCR7, and omitted terminally differentiated effector memory CD45RA+ cells. Germline lookup yields CDR1 SQVTM and CDR2 ANQGSEA. V gave up 6 bases and J gave up 7 bases, with 16 bases separating them. This CDR3 is 13 amino acids long. Sequencing was performed on naive CD8+ T cells sorted from blood. This TCR derives from a man aged 25-40 years in good health. This chain links TRBV29-1 with TRBJ2-1, with D maybe TRBD2 (5 bases). The chain's CDR3 is CSVLTGNENEQFF. CDR3 in DNA: TGCAGCGTCCTAACCGGGAATGAGAATGAGCAGTTCTTC.